Reported below is one TCR beta chain. Its antigen is currently unknown. The CDR3 loop spans 15 amino acids. Trimming pared 0 bases from V and 7 bases from J, leaving 13 bases between. CDR1 and CDR2 (germline): SNHLY, FYNNEI. The sample originates from a study of blood T cells in healthy people across ages. Study results and limitations: Estimates of total diversity, which came from one million sequenced T cells, were considered to be underestimates. PBMCs were not sorted, which prevented a conclusive comparison of naive versus antigen-experienced cells.

Together with a sample-barcoded 5' primer, a J-beta primer mix was included in a second PCR lasting about 6 to 11 cycles. Each CDR3 protein is one row after TCRdb ran MiXCR on the 5' RACE reads. The sample shows 1.8 million or so distinct CDR3 sequences, 30% to 40% of them seen only once. Sequenced: blood. The J gene is TRBJ1-5, the V gene TRBV2, with D unclear. The receptor's source is a human donor in good health. CDR3 amino acids: CASSEARGGHQPQHF. CDR3 in DNA: TGTGCCAGCAGTGAAGCCCGGGGAGGCCACCAGCCCCAGCATTTT.